The 30 T cell receptor beta chains presented below share a single source sample, sequenced in a study of shared clonotypes between healthy human individuals. The table came from immunoSEQ multiplex PCR; TCRdb's copy has only in-frame clones and leaves some out. The repertoire has 2 million to 3 million clones, more than 90% of them found once; the top ten carry around 0.14%. Sequenced sample: naive CD4+ T cells sorted from blood. Regarding subset: CD45RA+ positively selected. Receptor source: a young man in good health.

CDR3 sequence reads: CTPGLPYEQYF. DNA of the CDR3: TGCACCCCAGGGTTACCCTACGAGCAGTACTTC. The V and J genes are TRBV20-1 and TRBJ2-5; D possibly corresponds to TRBD1 (5 bases). The tail of the sequence fits TRBJ2-7 better, so the J call may be wrong. This CDR3 has 11 amino acids. CDR1 and CDR2 (germline): DFQATT, SNEGSKA (reference sequence).

The chain employs TRBV7-2 and TRBJ2-3, with a tentative D call TRBD2 (6 bases). V shed 5 bases and J shed 0 bases, with 12 bases lying between them. The CDR3 sequence is 15 residues long. Germline CDR1 reads SGHTA; CDR2 reads FQGNSA. CDR3 bases: TGTGCCAGCAGCAATAGCGGCCTGAGCACAGATACGCAGTATTTT. Its protein is CASSNSGLSTDTQYF.

This chain uses TRBV2 with TRBJ2-7, with 15 bases matching TRBD2. CDR3 size: 13 residues. The germline V gene encodes CDR1 SNHLY and CDR2 FYNNEI. The J segment lost 7 bases and the V segment lost 6 bases, leaving 1 base of the junction unmatched. Here the CDR3 reads CASRGLAGGEQYF. The CDR3 DNA is TGTGCCAGCAGGGGACTAGCGGGAGGAGAGCAGTACTTC.

This chain joins TRBV4-2 and TRBJ1-2; tentatively, D is TRBD1 (5 bases). CDR3 length equals 14 residues. Trimming took off 4 bases at V and 2 bases at J, with 11 bases between the two ends. Germline V gene data show CDR1 as LGHNA and CDR2 as YNFKEQ. The CDR3 here is CASSLQRDNYGYTF. The CDR3 nucleotides read TGTGCCAGCAGCCTACAGCGGGACAACTATGGCTACACCTTC.

The chain links TRBV2 to TRBJ2-5; 11 bases are a match to TRBD2. Per the germline V gene, CDR1 is SNHLY and CDR2 is FYNNEI. Losses at the gene ends were 7 bases for V and 4 bases for J; bases not matched to a gene: 5. This CDR3 comprises 14 residues. CDR3 loop: CASNGGTSGETQYF. The DNA for the CDR3 is TGTGCCAGCAACGGAGGGACTAGCGGAGAGACCCAGTACTTC.

This chain links TRBV11-2 with TRBJ1-1; D is possibly TRBD1 (6 bases). CDR1 is SGHAT, CDR2 FQNNGV, per germline. This CDR3 has 14 residues. V was clipped by 6 bases and J by 5 bases, with 16 bases between them. CDR3: CASRDVRGRTEAFF. DNA of the CDR3: TGTGCCAGCAGGGACGTCAGGGGTCGGACTGAAGCTTTCTTT.

A note on this clone: Distinct nucleotide sequences in the sample also encode this CDR3. This chain connects TRBV30 to TRBJ1-1; D is unresolved. Germline-derived CDR1 and CDR2 are GTSNPN and SVGIG (reference sequence). V lost 2 bases to trimming and J lost 0 bases, with 7 bases between them. The CDR3 has 13 residues. The CDR3 bases are TGTGCCTGGAGTCCCGGATTGAACACTGAAGCTTTCTTT. It translates to CAWSPGLNTEAFF.

V and J are TRBV6-5 and TRBJ2-7; 8 bases match TRBD2. V shed 5 bases and J 0 bases; nucleotides not matched to a gene: 6. Germline V gene lookup returns CDR1 MNHEY and CDR2 SVGAGI. CDR3 size: 15 residues. CDR3 bases: TGTGCCAGCAGTCCCGGGGGGGCCGGCTCCTACGAGCAGTACTTC. It translates to CASSPGGAGSYEQYF.

The V call is TRBV5-4, the J call TRBJ2-1, with D maybe TRBD2 (6 bases). The length of the CDR3 is 15 residues. V lost 2 bases to trimming and J lost 7 bases, with 16 bases between them. Germline V gene data show CDR1 as SGHNT and CDR2 as YYREEE (reference sequence). CDR3 protein: CASSLGEVGLNEQFF. In DNA, the CDR3 is TGTGCCAGCAGCTTAGGGGAGGTTGGTTTGAATGAGCAGTTCTTC.

The rearrangement joins TRBV29-1 to TRBJ2-3; D not resolved. The germline CDR1 and CDR2 sequences are SQVTM and ANQGSEA. Between the trimmed V and J ends, which lost 4 bases and 2 bases, there was a span of 10 bases. The CDR3 contains 13 residues. Here the CDR3 DNA reads TGCAGCGTTGTAGTCAGGTTCACAGATACGCAGTATTTT. It translates to CSVVVRFTDTQYF.

This clone was seen just once. The chain couples TRBV2 to TRBJ1-2; D is perhaps TRBD1 (5 bases). Trimming left V 5 bases short and J 7 bases short, with 17 bases between. Looked up from germline, CDR1 is SNHLY and CDR2 is FYNNEI. The CDR3 has 14 residues. Here the CDR3 reads CASSPTTDSPGYTF. The CDR3 DNA reads as TGTGCCAGCAGTCCCACGACAGATTCCCCTGGCTACACCTTC.

This sequence joins TRBV9 and TRBJ2-7, with TRBD1 matching over 9 bases. The CDR3 is 16 amino acids. Trimming took 3 bases from V and 5 from J; bases not matched to a gene: 12. The germline CDR1 and CDR2 sequences are SGDLS and YYNGEE. Written as DNA, the CDR3 is TGTGCCAGCAGCGCATTTCCCCCCGGGACAGGGAACGAGCAGTACTTC. Translated: CASSAFPPGTGNEQYF.

The chain is built from TRBV2 and TRBJ2-4; 7 bases are a match to TRBD2. The CDR3 runs to 13 residues. Germline CDR1 reads SNHLY; CDR2 reads FYNNEI. The trim removed 4 bases at V and 6 bases at J, leaving 3 bases unmatched. CDR3 bases: TGTGCCAGCAGTGGACTAGCCCGAAACATTCAGTACTTC. Residues: CASSGLARNIQYF. Filled out from reference TRBV2 and TRBJ2-4, the complete variable domain reads EPEVTQTPSHQVTQMGQEVILRCVPISNHLYFYWYRQILGQKVEFLVSFYNNEISEKSEIFDDQFSVERPDGSNFTLKIRSTKLEDSAMYFCASSGLARNIQYFGAGTRLSVL.

The rearrangement joins TRBV9 to TRBJ1-1; 12 bases agree with TRBD1. Per the germline V gene, CDR1 is SGDLS and CDR2 is YYNGEE. This CDR3 has 14 residues. V trimming: 4 bases; J trimming: 10 bases; junction bases outside the gene matches: 8. As DNA, the CDR3 is TGTGCCAGCAGCCCCGGGACAGGGGGCTCGGGAGCTTTCTTT. It yields the protein CASSPGTGGSGAFF.

The table lists this clone with a few counts. This sequence joins TRBV19 and TRBJ1-5; D is undetermined. The ends were cut back, 1 base at V and 6 bases at J, with 13 bases in the middle. Per the germline V gene, CDR1 is LNHDA and CDR2 is SQIVND (reference sequence). This CDR3 comprises 15 residues. This CDR3 reads CASSIGPGSVQPQHF. In DNA form, the CDR3 reads TGTGCCAGTAGTATAGGGCCGGGGTCAGTTCAGCCCCAGCATTTT.

The chain has TRBV20-1 and TRBJ1-2; D possibly corresponds to TRBD1 (6 bases). V lost 8 bases and J 7 bases, leaving 14 bases between the germline ends. Germline CDR1 is DFQATT and CDR2 is SNEGSKA (reference sequence). CDR3 size: 11 residues. DNA of the CDR3: TGCAGTATTGGGGGCTCTAGTGGCTACACCTTC. Translating gives CSIGGSSGYTF.

The rearrangement joins TRBV5-6 to TRBJ1-4; no clear D. The V gene's germline CDR1 is SGHDT and CDR2 YYEEEE. This CDR3 is 13 amino acids long. V was trimmed by 6 bases and J by 2 bases, leaving 8 bases between them. DNA of the CDR3: TGTGCCAGCAAGGTAGTCACTAATGAAAAACTGTTTTTT. Residues: CASKVVTNEKLFF.

The J gene is TRBJ2-7, the V gene TRBV6-5; a possible D gene is TRBD2 (6 bases). This CDR3 region has 15 residues. The V and J ends lost 2 bases and 0 bases respectively, with 11 bases between them. Germline V gives CDR1 MNHEY, CDR2 SVGAGI. CDR3 loop: CASSYRAGNSYEQYF. The CDR3 DNA follows: TGTGCCAGCAGTTACAGGGCGGGGAACTCCTACGAGCAGTACTTC.

V usage is TRBV9 and J usage is TRBJ2-7; 13 positions agree with TRBD2. The germline V gene encodes CDR1 SGDLS and CDR2 YYNGEE. Germline trimming cut 3 bases from V and 2 bases from J; bases unmatched to any gene: 5. This CDR3 is 16 amino acids long. The CDR3 DNA is TGTGCCAGCAGCGACGGGACTAGCGGGATGACCTACGAGCAGTACTTC. Protein sequence: CASSDGTSGMTYEQYF.

This sequence joins TRBV5-4 and TRBJ1-2; no firm D call. Trimming pared 1 base from V and 2 bases from J, leaving 15 bases between. The germline gives CDR1 SGHNT, CDR2 YYREEE (reference sequence). The CDR3 contains 16 residues. The CDR3 sequence is CASSLWSGVTNYGYTF. The CDR3 nucleotides read TGTGCCAGCAGCTTGTGGTCCGGGGTCACCAACTATGGCTACACCTTC.

The chain joins TRBV5-1 to TRBJ2-5, with unresolved D. Germline V gene lookup returns CDR1 SGHRS and CDR2 YFSETQ. Trimming removed 4 bases at V and 2 bases at J, with 15 bases between. The CDR3 is 15 residues long. The CDR3 sequence is CASSRLGAVQETQYF. Written as DNA, the CDR3 is TGCGCCAGCAGCCGCCTCGGAGCTGTTCAAGAGACCCAGTACTTC.

The V call is TRBV10-2, the J call TRBJ1-6; 10 bases align to TRBD1. The CDR3 is made up of 14 amino acids. Germline V gene lookup returns CDR1 WSHSY and CDR2 SAAADI. The trim removed 0 bases at V and 13 bases at J, leaving 3 bases unmatched. The CDR3 DNA reads as TGCGCCAGCAGTGAGTCGGGACAGGGGAACCCCCTCCACTTT. It codes for CASSESGQGNPLHF.

This chain joins TRBV19 and TRBJ1-2, with a possible D match to TRBD1 (6 bases). V was clipped by 2 bases and J by 0 bases, with 10 bases between them. This CDR3 contains 15 residues. CDR1 is LNHDA and CDR2 is SQIVND in the germline V gene (reference sequence). The CDR3 bases are TGTGCCAGTAGTATAAGGGGGACTCCTAACTATGGCTACACCTTC. It encodes CASSIRGTPNYGYTF.

Worth noting for this clone: The same CDR3 is also encoded by other DNA sequences in this sample. The rearrangement uses TRBV18 and TRBJ2-5; D is uncertain. The CDR3 totals 14 residues. Per the germline V gene, CDR1 is KGHSH and CDR2 is LQKENI. Between the trimmed V and J ends, which lost 1 base and 3 bases, there was a span of 9 bases. The CDR3 protein is CASSPLSAEETQYF. CDR3 DNA sequence: TGTGCCAGCTCACCACTTTCGGCAGAAGAGACCCAGTACTTC.

The rearrangement links TRBV5-6 to TRBJ2-7; unclear D gene. This CDR3 is 15 amino acids long. V was pared by 1 base and J by 0 bases, with 11 bases between. Looked up from germline, CDR1 is SGHDT and CDR2 is YYEEEE. CDR3 coding DNA: TGTGCCAGCAGCTTGAGGGTAGTGGGCTCCTACGAGCAGTACTTC. Its protein is CASSLRVVGSYEQYF.

With respect to this clone: One end of the junction varies from germline; a read error may be responsible. The genes are TRBV5-1 and TRBJ2-7; 8 nucleotides match TRBD1. There are 16 residues in the CDR3. Germline V gene sequence: CDR1 SGHRS, CDR2 YFSETQ. CDR3 amino acids: CASSSRPLDRAQEQYF. CDR3 DNA sequence: TGTGCCAGCAGCTCCAGACCCTTGGACAGGGCCCAGGAGCAGTACTTC.

The chain is built from TRBV7-8 and TRBJ1-1, with D maybe TRBD1 (6 bases). The CDR3 covers 15 residues. Trimming took 4 bases from V and 0 from J, leaving 12 bases between them. CDR1 and CDR2 from the germline V gene are SGHVS and FQNEAQ. The CDR3 nucleotides read TGTGCCAGCAGCTCAGTTGGGGGCTTGAACACTGAAGCTTTCTTT. Translating it yields CASSSVGGLNTEAFF. Together with reference TRBV7-8 and TRBJ1-1, the CDR3 gives the full variable domain: GAGVSQSPRYKVAKRGQDVALRCDPISGHVSLFWYQQALGQGPEFLTYFQNEAQLDKSGLPSDRFFAERPEGSVSTLKIQRTQQEDSAVYLCASSSVGGLNTEAFFGQGTRLTVV.

The chain employs TRBV7-9 and TRBJ2-1, with D hard to call. CDR3 length: 12 amino acids. V gave up 0 bases and J gave up 13 bases, with 10 bases separating them. Germline loops: CDR1 SEHNR, CDR2 FQNEAQ (reference sequence). CDR3 protein: CASSLATTHQFF. CDR3 nucleotide sequence: TGTGCCAGCAGCTTAGCCACGACCCATCAGTTCTTC.

A few counts support this clone. The same CDR3 arises from other DNA sequences in this sample as well. The rearrangement joins TRBV20-1 to TRBJ2-2, with D unclear. CDR3 length equals 11 residues. V was clipped by 1 base and J by 6 bases, with 3 bases between them. Germline assignment: CDR1 DFQATT and CDR2 SNEGSKA (reference sequence). For the CDR3, the DNA is TGCAGTGCTAGAGGAGCCGGGGAGCTGTTTTTT. Its protein is CSARGAGELFF.

The chain uses TRBV18 and TRBJ2-7, with D possibly TRBD2 on 5 matching bases. CDR1 KGHSH and CDR2 LQKENI come from the germline V gene. The ends were cut back, 0 bases at V and 6 bases at J, with 15 bases in the middle. This CDR3 spans 15 amino acids. The CDR3 nucleotides read TGTGCCAGCTCACCACCGGCCGGACTGGGTGCCGAGCAGTACTTC. It encodes CASSPPAGLGAEQYF.